Presented here are 9 T cell receptor beta chains from one specimen sequenced in a study of blood T cell dynamics during melanoma immunotherapy. The data were produced by immunoSEQ multiplex PCR, yet TCRdb's version contains in-frame clones alone and is incomplete. The sample has over 6,000 clones, roughly 87% seen once. Stated time point: week 3, after first cycle of checkpoint inhibitor. The source material was blood, sampled from a patient treated with checkpoint blockade. These receptors originate from a human donor with melanoma.

The V gene is TRBV5-1, the J gene TRBJ2-5; no clear D. Germline V gives CDR1 SGHRS, CDR2 YFSETQ. The CDR3 is made up of 14 amino acids. Trimming removed 0 bases from V and 1 base from J, with 7 bases in between. In DNA, the CDR3 is TGCGCCAGCAGCTTGGCCATGTCCCAAGAGACCCAGTACTTC. This codes for CASSLAMSQETQYF. Variable domain in full (rest from reference TRBV5-1 and TRBJ2-5): KAGVTQTPRYLIKTRGQQVTLSCSPISGHRSVSWYQQTPGQGLQFLFEYFSETQRNKGNFPGRFSGRQFSNSRSEMNVSTLELGDSALYLCASSLAMSQETQYFGPGTRLLVL.

This chain connects TRBV7-3 to TRBJ2-3; the match to TRBD2 covers 13 bases. After removal of 4 bases from V and 6 bases from J, the junction contained 4 bases not matched to a gene. The CDR3 length is 15 residues. Per the germline V gene, CDR1 is SGHTA and CDR2 is FQGTGA. The CDR3 coding sequence is TGTGCCAGCAGCTCGGGACTAGCGGGGACCGATACGCAGTATTTT. Translation gives CASSSGLAGTDTQYF.

This chain connects TRBV6-5 to TRBJ2-1; perhaps TRBD2 as D (6 bases). The CDR3 loop spans 16 amino acids. Germline V CDR1 and CDR2: MNHEY, SVGAGI. V was trimmed by 0 bases and J by 3 bases, leaving 12 bases between them. The CDR3 protein is CASSYSSAGIYNEQFF. DNA of the CDR3: TGTGCCAGCAGTTACTCGTCCGCGGGGATCTACAATGAGCAGTTCTTC.

The V call is TRBV5-4, the J call TRBJ2-7; 7 bases are a match to TRBD1. The CDR3 is 15 residues long. The germline V gene has CDR1 SGHNT and CDR2 YYREEE (reference sequence). With 4 bases clipped from V and 4 bases from J, the junction kept 11 bases outside the gene matches. In nucleotides, the CDR3 is TGTGCCAGCAGCCGTGAGACAGGGTATAGTTACGAGCAGTACTTC. Its protein is CASSRETGYSYEQYF.

V gene TRBV2 combines with J gene TRBJ2-1; 12 bases map to TRBD2. This CDR3 region has 16 residues. V trimming: 4 bases; J trimming: 4 bases; junction bases outside the gene matches: 5. Germline CDR1 and CDR2: SNHLY and FYNNEI. CDR3: CASSGTGTSGYNEQFF. CDR3 nucleotide sequence: TGTGCCAGCAGTGGCACCGGGACTAGCGGGTACAATGAGCAGTTCTTC.

The genes are TRBV28 and TRBJ2-1, with 9 positions matching TRBD2. Germline trimming cut 7 bases from V and 10 bases from J; bases unmatched to any gene: 11. This CDR3 has 14 amino acids. The germline CDR1 and CDR2 sequences are MDHEN and SYDVKM. The CDR3: CASKKRRGGLEQFF. The CDR3 DNA sequence: TGTGCCAGCAAAAAGAGGCGGGGGGGCTTGGAGCAGTTCTTC.

V is TRBV4-2 and J is TRBJ1-6, with 7 positions matching TRBD1. Losses at the gene ends were 4 bases for V and 10 bases for J; bases not matched to a gene: 10. The V gene's germline CDR1 is LGHNA and CDR2 YNFKEQ. This CDR3 comprises 15 residues. In DNA form, the CDR3 reads TGTGCCAGCAGCCGCGAGGCAGGGGGGGACTCACCCCTCCACTTT. Translating gives CASSREAGGDSPLHF.

The chain links TRBV4-1 to TRBJ1-1; D may be TRBD1 (6 bases). The V and J ends lost 2 bases and 1 base respectively, with 11 bases between them. The CDR3 is made up of 15 amino acids. From germline, CDR1 is MGHRA and CDR2 YSYEKL. CDR3 DNA: TGCGCCAGCAGCCAACCATTGACAGGGAACACTGAAGCTTTCTTT. This translates into CASSQPLTGNTEAFF.

The chain uses TRBV30 and TRBJ2-7; D uncertain. This CDR3 region has 14 residues. V gave up 1 base and J gave up 3 bases, with 13 bases separating them. CDR1 and CDR2 (germline): GTSNPN, SVGIG (reference sequence). The CDR3 loop is CAWSAYSNHYEQYF. CDR3 DNA: TGTGCCTGGAGTGCCTACAGTAATCACTACGAGCAGTACTTC.